This T cell receptor (beta chain) originates from a study of molecular identifiers for immune sequencing clone quantification. By sample fraction, this clonotype is medium-sized. Its antigen is still unknown. TCRdb ran MiXCR on the PCR reads and lists one entry per CDR3 protein. The sample includes about 53,000 distinct CDR3 sequences, 36% of them seen just once. Findings and limits, study-wide: Detectable among some 1 million naive cells, according to reports, was Jurkat TCR RNA spiked in from one cell.

V lost 4 bases and J lost 6; bases outside the gene matches: 7. CDR1 is SQVTM, CDR2 ANQGSEA, per germline. CDR3 length: 14 amino acids. The sequence was obtained from a human donor in good health. Some libraries in this study had Jurkat cell RNA spiked in. The V and J genes are TRBV29-1 and TRBJ2-3; TRBD2 aligns across 10 bases. The material sequenced was naive CD8+ T cells from blood, with Jurkat cell RNA spiked in. Subset given: FACS-sorted CD8+CD4-CCR7+CD45RA+ naive T cells. The CDR3 here is CSVGASGSSDTQYF. CDR3 nucleotide sequence: TGCAGCGTTGGGGCTAGCGGGAGTTCCGATACGCAGTATTTT.